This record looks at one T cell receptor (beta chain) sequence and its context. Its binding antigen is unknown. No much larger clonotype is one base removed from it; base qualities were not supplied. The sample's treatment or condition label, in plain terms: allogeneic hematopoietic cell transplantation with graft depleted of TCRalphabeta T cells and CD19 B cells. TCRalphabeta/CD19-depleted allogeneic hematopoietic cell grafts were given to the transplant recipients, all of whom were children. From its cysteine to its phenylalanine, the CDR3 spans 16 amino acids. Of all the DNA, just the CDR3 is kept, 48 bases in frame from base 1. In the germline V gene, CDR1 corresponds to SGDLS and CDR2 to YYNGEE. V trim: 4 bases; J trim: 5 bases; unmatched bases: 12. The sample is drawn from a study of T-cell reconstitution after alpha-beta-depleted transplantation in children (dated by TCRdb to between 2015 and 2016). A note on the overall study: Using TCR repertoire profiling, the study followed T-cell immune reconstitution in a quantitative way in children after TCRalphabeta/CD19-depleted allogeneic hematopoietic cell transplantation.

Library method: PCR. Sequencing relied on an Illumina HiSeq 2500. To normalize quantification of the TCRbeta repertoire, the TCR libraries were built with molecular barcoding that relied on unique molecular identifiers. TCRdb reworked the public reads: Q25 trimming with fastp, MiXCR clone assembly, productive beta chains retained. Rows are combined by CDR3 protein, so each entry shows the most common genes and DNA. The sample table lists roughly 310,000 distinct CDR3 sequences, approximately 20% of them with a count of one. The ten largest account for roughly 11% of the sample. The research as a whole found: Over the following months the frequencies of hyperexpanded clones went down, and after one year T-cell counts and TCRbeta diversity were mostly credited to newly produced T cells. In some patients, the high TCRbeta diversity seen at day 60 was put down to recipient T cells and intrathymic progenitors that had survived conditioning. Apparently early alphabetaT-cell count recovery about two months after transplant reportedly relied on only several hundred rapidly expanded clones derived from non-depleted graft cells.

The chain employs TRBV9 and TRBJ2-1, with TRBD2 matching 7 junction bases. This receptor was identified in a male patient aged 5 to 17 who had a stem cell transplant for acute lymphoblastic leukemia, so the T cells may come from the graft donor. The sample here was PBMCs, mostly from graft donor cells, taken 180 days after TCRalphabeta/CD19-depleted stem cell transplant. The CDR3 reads CASSPRRASGHNEQFF. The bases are TGTGCCAGCAGCCCACGACGGGCTAGCGGCCACAATGAGCAGTTCTTC.